Detailed here is one T cell receptor beta chain. The sample holds a few counts of this clonotype. The clone's antigen remains unknown. No much larger clone exists at a distance of one base, and base qualities are not known. Amplification of TCR beta CDR3 regions was carried out from RNA transcripts. For the first round of RT-PCR on the TCR CDR3, the HTBI primer set was used together with the Qiagen OneStep RT-PCR kit. Libraries were constructed in a second round of multiplex PCR, after which size selection and purification were carried out. Libraries were sequenced paired-end with 100 bp reads on an Illumina HiSeq2000. Turning to the authors' computational methods: SOAPnuke was used to process the raw data, throwing out any read that contained adapters or uncalled bases, had a mean Phred below 15, or lacked an exact constant-primer or identifier match. High-quality paired reads were merged using COPE v1.2.5, and each unique nucleotide sequence was defined as a clonotype. MiTCR v1.1 was used to align the clonotypes against IMGT TRBV, TRBD and TRBJ reference segments. Analysis was restricted to V-J combinations with a frequency above 0.0001, which covered 98% to 99.2% of repertoires. The TCS score was defined as F50 (clonal expansion) divided by E x V (chaos), with BLOSUM62-based TCRdist calculated between CDR3 peptides within each V-J. Welch's t-statistics and random forest reduced some 510 V-J features to 10 to 15, which were used in a naive Bayes classifier (R e1071). TCRdb passed the public sequencing reads through fastp at Q25 and MiXCR, retaining productive beta sequences. Rows are combined by CDR3 protein, so each entry shows the most common genes and DNA. These V and J calls originate from TCRdb's pipeline instead of the authors' own analysis. This sample gives some 720,000 distinct CDR3 sequences in total; roughly 15% of them show up just once. Around 8.1% of the sample goes to the ten largest clones.

This specimen comes from a study of T cells in Graves' hyperthyroidism and ophthalmopathy (dated by TCRdb to between 2018 and 2020). Background on the whole study: Peripheral blood samples were taken at the time of initial diagnosis, prior to any treatment. TCR V-J signatures able to tell the groups apart were searched for in a discovery cohort of 100 patients, of whom over 40 had Graves' ophthalmopathy and around 57 had stable Graves' hyperthyroidism. An independent validation cohort of about 20 hyperthyroidism patients and about 15 patients who later progressed to ophthalmopathy tested prospective prediction of ophthalmopathy. The 90 to 100 discovery patients were randomly divided into training and test sets at a 7:3 ratio. The study also compared thyroid tissue and blood T-cell repertoires from about six Graves' hyperthyroidism patients. Following sampling, methimazole starting at 30 mg daily was given to hyperthyroidism patients, and high-dose intravenous methylprednisolone was given to ophthalmopathy patients. TCR Vbeta CDR3 sequencing of 135 peripheral blood samples (under 45 ophthalmopathy, roughly 72 hyperthyroidism and some 17 progressor patients) is reported in the paper.

Stable Graves' hyperthyroidism was defined as the absence of progression to ophthalmopathy over 18 months of follow-up. Hyperthyroidism patients were aged 18 to 65 years and newly diagnosed, with disease duration of less than 2 months. Any patient with an uncontrolled infection, another autoimmune disease, pregnancy or lactation was excluded. Clinical symptoms, serum thyroxine and TRAb, thyroid ultrasound, and orbital computed tomography formed the basis for the diagnoses. PBMCs were isolated from about 10 ml of fresh peripheral blood by Ficoll-Paque density gradient centrifugation. Total RNA was extracted using Trizol reagent, and RNA quality was assessed on an Agilent 2100 Bioanalyzer. Beyond this particular receptor, the publication reports: Ophthalmopathy was separated from stable hyperthyroidism by a 13 V-J signature model, with roughly 88% sensitivity and approximately 81% specificity obtained in cross-validation and 80%/75% obtained in testing. Sample size was not statistically predetermined, and blinding of investigators to group allocation was not performed. In validation, progression to ophthalmopathy was predicted by the model with 70.59% sensitivity and roughly 76% specificity, a median of roughly 6 months before onset. Most expanded thyroid clonotypes (frequency above 0.001) were also detected in blood, a finding suggesting that blood repertoires may reflect thyroid immune responses.

The CDR3 has 14 amino acids, counting the end cysteine and phenylalanine. Only the CDR3 DNA is retained, 42 bases long and in frame from the first base. CDR1 MDHEN and CDR2 SYDVKM are derived from the germline V gene. Trimming leaves V shorter by 1 base and J shorter by 8 bases, with the junction holding 6 bases beyond the gene matches. The sequenced sample was blood. This sequence originates from a man younger than 35 with Graves' hyperthyroidism. The chain is encoded by TRBV28 joined to TRBJ1-1; 8 nucleotides in the junction match TRBD1. The CDR3 protein sequence reads: CASSLFGRGREAFF. The sequenced DNA is TGTGCCAGCAGTTTATTCGGCAGGGGGCGGGAAGCTTTCTTT.